This TCR beta chain is drawn from a study of blood T cell repertoires in COVID-19. Study background: The origin of the acute and convalescent COVID-19 samples was the United States, Italy and Spain. In each case, the material was cDNA or gDNA derived from T cells, B-cell-depleted T cells, or PBMCs.

Data came from immunoSEQ multiplex PCR; TCRdb stores just in-frame clones and leaves some out. Seen here are 95,000 to 110,000 clones, around 89% observed once, and the top ten hold 4% to 6%. The CDR3 sequence is 19 residues long. This clone is a singleton in its sample. This sequence originates from a man aged 40-55 years with active or convalescent COVID-19. The V call is TRBV21-1, the J call TRBJ1-1; the table's D call, TRBD1, was not checked against the DNA. TRBV21-1 is a known pseudogene. What was sequenced was peripheral blood. CDR3 protein: CASSKEIRDRGPMNTEAFF. In DNA, the CDR3 is TGTGCCAGCAGCAAAGAGATCAGAGACAGGGGGCCGATGAACACTGAAGCTTTCTTT.